The clone carrying this T cell receptor (beta chain) was observed at least ten times. The target antigen is unknown. A template switching step contributed a universal primer site, while unique molecular identifiers were present in the cDNA. Via MiXCR, TCRdb re-called the 5' RACE reads, giving one row per CDR3 protein. The top ten hold 0.98% of the sample, which has about 660,000 distinct CDR3 sequences, approximately 9% seen once. Losses at the gene ends were 4 bases for V and 2 bases for J; bases not matched to a gene: 10. Germline V CDR1 and CDR2: SGHRS, YFSETQ. CDR3 length: 16 amino acids. These data are taken from a study of identical twins. Study-wide results and limits: Models, which agreed with sharing between unrelated individuals, nonetheless underestimated the out-of-frame TCR alpha sharing seen in monozygotic twins.

In addition, the sample was reused for a study of yellow fever vaccine responses in identical twins.

Sequenced material: PBMCs. The clonotype was recovered from a woman under 30 in good health. The gene calls are TRBV5-1 and TRBJ2-7; 9 bases match TRBD1. CDR3 loop: CASSEAWTGVPYEQYF. CDR3 nucleotide sequence: TGCGCCAGCAGCGAAGCCTGGACAGGGGTTCCCTACGAGCAGTACTTC.